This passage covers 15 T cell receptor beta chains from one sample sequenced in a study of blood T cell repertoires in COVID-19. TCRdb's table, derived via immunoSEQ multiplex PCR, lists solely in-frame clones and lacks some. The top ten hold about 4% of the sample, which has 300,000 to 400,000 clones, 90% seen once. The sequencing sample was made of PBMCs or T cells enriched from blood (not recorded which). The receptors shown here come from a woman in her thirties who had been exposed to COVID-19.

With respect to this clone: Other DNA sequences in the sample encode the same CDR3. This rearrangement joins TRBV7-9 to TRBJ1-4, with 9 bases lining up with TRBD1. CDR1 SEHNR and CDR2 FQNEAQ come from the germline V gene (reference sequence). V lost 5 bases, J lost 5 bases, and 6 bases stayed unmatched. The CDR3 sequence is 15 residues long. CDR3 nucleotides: TGTGCCAGCAGCCCACCCGGGACAGGGAATGAAAAACTGTTTTTT. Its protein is CASSPPGTGNEKLFF.

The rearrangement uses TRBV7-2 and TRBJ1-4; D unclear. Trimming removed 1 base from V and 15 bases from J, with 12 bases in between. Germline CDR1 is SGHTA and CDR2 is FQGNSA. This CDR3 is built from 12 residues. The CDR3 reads CASSLDRTEVFF. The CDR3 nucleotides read TGTGCCAGCAGCTTAGACCGGACTGAAGTGTTTTTT.

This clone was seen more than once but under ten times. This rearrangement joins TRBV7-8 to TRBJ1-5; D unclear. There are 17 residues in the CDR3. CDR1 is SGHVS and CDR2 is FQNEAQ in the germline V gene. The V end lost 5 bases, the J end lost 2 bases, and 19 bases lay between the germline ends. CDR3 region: CASSPYKTDWGNQPQHF. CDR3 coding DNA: TGTGCCAGCAGCCCTTACAAGACTGATTGGGGCAATCAGCCCCAGCATTTT.

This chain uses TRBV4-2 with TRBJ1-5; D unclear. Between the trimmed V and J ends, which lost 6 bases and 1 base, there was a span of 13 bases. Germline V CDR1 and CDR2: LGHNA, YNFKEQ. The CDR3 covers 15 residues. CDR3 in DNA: TGTGCCAGCAGGCGAAGTGAGGGCAGCAATCAGCCCCAGCATTTT. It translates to CASRRSEGSNQPQHF.

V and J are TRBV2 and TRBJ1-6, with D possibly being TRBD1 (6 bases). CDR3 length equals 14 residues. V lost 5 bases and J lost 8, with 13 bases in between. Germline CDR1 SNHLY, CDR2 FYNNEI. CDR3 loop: CASSPQGPHSPLHF. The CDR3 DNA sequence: TGTGCCAGCAGTCCCCAGGGGCCCCATTCACCCCTCCACTTT.

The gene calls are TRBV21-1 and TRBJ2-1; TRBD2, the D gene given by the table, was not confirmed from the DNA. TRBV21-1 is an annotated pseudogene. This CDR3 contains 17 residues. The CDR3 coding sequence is TGTGCCAGCAGCTCTATGGCCGCTAGCGGGGGGCTAAATGAGCAGTTCTTC. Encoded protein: CASSSMAASGGLNEQFF.

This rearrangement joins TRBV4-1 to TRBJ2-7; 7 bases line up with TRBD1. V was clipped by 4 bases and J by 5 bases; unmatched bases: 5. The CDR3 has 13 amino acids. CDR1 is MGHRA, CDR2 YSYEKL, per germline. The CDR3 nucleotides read TGCGCCAGCAGCCTTCGACAGGGCCACGAGCAGTACTTC. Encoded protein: CASSLRQGHEQYF.

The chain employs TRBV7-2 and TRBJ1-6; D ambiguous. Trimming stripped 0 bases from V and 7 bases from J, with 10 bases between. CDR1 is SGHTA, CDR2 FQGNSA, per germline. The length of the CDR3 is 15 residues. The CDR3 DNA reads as TGTGCCAGCAGCTTAGCAGCGGTTACCAATTCACCCCTCCACTTT. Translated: CASSLAAVTNSPLHF.

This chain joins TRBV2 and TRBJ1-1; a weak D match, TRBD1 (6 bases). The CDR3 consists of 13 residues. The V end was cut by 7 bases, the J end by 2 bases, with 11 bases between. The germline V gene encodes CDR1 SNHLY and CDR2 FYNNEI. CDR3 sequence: CASIGTTNTEAFF. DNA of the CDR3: TGTGCCAGCATTGGGACAACTAACACTGAAGCTTTCTTT.

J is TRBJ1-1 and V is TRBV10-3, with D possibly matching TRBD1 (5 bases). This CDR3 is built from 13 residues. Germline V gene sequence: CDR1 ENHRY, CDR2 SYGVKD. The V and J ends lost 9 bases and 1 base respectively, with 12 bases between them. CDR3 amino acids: CAMSRAENTEAFF. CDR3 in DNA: TGTGCCATGAGCAGGGCTGAGAACACTGAAGCTTTCTTT.

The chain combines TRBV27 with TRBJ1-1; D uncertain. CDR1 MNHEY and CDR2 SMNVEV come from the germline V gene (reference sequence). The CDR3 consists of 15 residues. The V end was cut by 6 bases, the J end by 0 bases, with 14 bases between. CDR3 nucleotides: TGTGCCAGCAGACAAGTCTCTAGATTGAACACTGAAGCTTTCTTT. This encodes CASRQVSRLNTEAFF.

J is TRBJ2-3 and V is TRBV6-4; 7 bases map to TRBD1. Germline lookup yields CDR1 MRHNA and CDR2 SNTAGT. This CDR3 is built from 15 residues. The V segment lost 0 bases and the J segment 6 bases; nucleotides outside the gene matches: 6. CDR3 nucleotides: TGTGCCAGCAGTGACTCCAGCAGGGGGTCCGATACGCAGTATTTT. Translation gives CASSDSSRGSDTQYF.

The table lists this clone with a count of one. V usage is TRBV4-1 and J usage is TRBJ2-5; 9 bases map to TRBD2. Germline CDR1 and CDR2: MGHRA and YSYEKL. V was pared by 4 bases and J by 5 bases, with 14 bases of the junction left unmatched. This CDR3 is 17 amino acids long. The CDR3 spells CASSPLAGGAIWETQYF. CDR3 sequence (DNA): TGCGCCAGCAGCCCCTTGGCGGGGGGGGCAATCTGGGAGACCCAGTACTTC.

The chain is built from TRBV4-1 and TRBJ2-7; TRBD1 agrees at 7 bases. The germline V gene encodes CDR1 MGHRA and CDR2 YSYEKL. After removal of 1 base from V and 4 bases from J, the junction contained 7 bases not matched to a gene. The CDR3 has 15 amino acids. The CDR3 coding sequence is TGCGCCAGCAGCCAAGGGCTCACAGGGGATTACGAGCAGTACTTC. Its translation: CASSQGLTGDYEQYF.

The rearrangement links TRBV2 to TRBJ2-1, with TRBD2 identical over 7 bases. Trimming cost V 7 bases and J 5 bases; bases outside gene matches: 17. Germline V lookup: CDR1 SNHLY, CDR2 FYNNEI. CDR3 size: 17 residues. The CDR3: CASNLKVGGGLNNEQFF. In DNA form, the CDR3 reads TGTGCCAGCAACTTAAAAGTTGGGGGGGGATTAAACAATGAGCAGTTCTTC.